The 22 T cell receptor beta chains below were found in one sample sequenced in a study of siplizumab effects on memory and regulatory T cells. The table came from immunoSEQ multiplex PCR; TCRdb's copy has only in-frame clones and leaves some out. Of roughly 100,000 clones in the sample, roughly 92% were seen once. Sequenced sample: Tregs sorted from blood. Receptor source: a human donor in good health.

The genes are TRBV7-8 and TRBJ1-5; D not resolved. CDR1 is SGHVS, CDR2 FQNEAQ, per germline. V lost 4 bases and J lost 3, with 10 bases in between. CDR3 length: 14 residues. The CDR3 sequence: CASSSRGPNQPQHF. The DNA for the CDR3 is TGTGCCAGCAGCTCCCGGGGTCCCAATCAGCCCCAGCATTTT.

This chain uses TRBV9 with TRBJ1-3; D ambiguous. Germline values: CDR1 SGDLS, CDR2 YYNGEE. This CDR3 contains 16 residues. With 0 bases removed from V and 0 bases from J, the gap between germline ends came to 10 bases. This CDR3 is CASSVAGIFSGNTIYF. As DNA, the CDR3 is TGTGCCAGCAGCGTAGCGGGTATTTTCTCTGGAAACACCATATATTTT. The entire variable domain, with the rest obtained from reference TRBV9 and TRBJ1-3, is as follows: DSGVTQTPKHLITATGQRVTLRCSPRSGDLSVYWYQQSLDQGLQFLIQYYNGEERAKGNILERFSAQQFPDLHSELNLSSLELGDSALYFCASSVAGIFSGNTIYFGEGSWLTVV.

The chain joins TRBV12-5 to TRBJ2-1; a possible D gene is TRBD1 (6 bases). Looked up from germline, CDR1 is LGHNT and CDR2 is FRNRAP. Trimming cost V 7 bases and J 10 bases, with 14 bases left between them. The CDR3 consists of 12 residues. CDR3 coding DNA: TGTGCTAGTGCCCGAGGGGGAGACGAGCAGTTCTTC. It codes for CASARGGDEQFF.

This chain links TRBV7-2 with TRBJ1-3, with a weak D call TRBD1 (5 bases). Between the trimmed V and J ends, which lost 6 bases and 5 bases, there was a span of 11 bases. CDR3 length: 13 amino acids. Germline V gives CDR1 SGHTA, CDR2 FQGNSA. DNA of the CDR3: TGTGCCAGCAGGTATCGGGGCCGAAACACCATATATTTT. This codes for CASRYRGRNTIYF. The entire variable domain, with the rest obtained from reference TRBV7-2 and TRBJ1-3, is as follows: GAGVSQSPSNKVTEKGKDVELRCDPISGHTALYWYRQSLGQGLEFLIYFQGNSAPDKSGLPSDRFSAERTGGSVSTLTIQRTQQEDSAVYLCASRYRGRNTIYFGEGSWLTVV.

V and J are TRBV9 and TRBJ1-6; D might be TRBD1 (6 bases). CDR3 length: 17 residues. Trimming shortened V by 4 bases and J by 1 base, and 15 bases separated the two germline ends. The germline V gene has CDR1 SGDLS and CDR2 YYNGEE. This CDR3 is CASSTRGGESYNSPLHF. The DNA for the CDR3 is TGTGCCAGCAGCACCCGCGGGGGCGAATCCTATAATTCACCCCTCCACTTT.

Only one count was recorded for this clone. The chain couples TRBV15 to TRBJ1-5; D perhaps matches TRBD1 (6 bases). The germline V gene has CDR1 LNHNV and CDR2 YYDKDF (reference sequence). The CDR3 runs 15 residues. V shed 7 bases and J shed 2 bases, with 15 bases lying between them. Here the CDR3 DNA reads TGTGCCACCAAAAAGGGCAGGGGAGGCAATCAGCCCCAGCATTTT. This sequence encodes CATKKGRGGNQPQHF.

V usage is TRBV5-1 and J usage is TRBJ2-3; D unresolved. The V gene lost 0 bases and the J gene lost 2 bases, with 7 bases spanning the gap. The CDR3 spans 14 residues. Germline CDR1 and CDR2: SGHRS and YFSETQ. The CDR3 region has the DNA TGCGCCAGCAGCTTGGCGCAGAACACAGATACGCAGTATTTT. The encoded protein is CASSLAQNTDTQYF.

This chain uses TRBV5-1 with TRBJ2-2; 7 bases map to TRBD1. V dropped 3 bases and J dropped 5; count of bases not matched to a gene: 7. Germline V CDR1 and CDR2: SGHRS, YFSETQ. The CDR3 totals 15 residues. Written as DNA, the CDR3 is TGCGCCAGCAGCTATTGGACAGGAGCTACCGGGGAGCTGTTTTTT. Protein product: CASSYWTGATGELFF.

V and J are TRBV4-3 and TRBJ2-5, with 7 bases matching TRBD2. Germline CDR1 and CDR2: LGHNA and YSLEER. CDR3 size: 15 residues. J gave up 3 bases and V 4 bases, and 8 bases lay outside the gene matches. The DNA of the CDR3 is TGCGCCAGCAGCCTCGGTGGCGGGAGAAAAGAGACCCAGTACTTC. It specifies CASSLGGGRKETQYF.

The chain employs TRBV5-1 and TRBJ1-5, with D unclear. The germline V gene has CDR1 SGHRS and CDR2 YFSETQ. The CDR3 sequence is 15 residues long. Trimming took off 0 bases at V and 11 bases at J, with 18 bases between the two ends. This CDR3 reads CASSLASLPGEAQHF. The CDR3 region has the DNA TGCGCCAGCAGCTTGGCCTCACTCCCGGGCGAAGCCCAGCATTTT.

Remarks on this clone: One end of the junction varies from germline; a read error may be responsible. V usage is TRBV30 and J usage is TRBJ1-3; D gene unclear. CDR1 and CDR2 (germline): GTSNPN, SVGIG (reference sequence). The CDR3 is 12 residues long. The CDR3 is CAGSSPGNTIYF. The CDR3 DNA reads TGTGCCGGGAGCTCCCCTGGAAACACCATATATTTT. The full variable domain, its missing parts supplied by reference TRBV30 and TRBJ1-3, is SQTIHQWPATLVQPVGSPLSLECTVEGTSNPNLYWYRQAAGRGLQLLFYSVGIGQISSEVPQNLSASRPQDRQFILSSKKLLLSDSGFYLCAGSSPGNTIYFGEGSWLTVV.

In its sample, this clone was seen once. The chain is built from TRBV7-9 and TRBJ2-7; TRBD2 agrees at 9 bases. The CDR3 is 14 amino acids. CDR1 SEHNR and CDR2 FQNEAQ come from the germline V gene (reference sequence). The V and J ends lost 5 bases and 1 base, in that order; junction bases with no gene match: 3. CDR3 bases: TGTGCCAGCAGCCCTAGCGGGGATTCCTACGAGCAGTACTTC. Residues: CASSPSGDSYEQYF. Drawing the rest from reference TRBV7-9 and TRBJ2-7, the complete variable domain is DTGVSQNPRHKITKRGQNVTFRCDPISEHNRLYWYRQTLGQGPEFLTYFQNEAQLEKSRLLSDRFSAERPKGSFSTLEIQRTEQGDSAMYLCASSPSGDSYEQYFGPGTRLTVT.

CDR3 nucleotide sequence: TGTGCCAGCAGCAAAGCACGCGAGAACACTGAAGCTTTCTTT. Its translation is CASSKARENTEAFF. The J gene is TRBJ1-1, the V gene TRBV21-1. TRBV21-1 is designated a pseudogene. The length of the CDR3 is 14 residues.

The CDR3 here is CASRREVGAGQFF. The CDR3 DNA sequence: TGTGCCAGTAGGCGGGAAGTGGGGGCAGGGCAGTTCTTC. The chain combines TRBV5-8 with TRBJ2-1; D tentatively fits TRBD1 or TRBD2 (6 bases each). The CDR3 extends over 13 amino acids. Germline V gene lookup returns CDR1 SGHTS and CDR2 YDEGEE. V was clipped by 8 bases and J by 12 bases, with 21 bases between them.

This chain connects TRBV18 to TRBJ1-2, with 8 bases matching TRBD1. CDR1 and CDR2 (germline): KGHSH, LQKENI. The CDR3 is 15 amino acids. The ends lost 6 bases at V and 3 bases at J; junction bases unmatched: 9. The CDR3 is CASSQGAGAHYGYTF. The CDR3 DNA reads TGTGCCAGCTCCCAGGGGGCAGGGGCTCACTATGGCTACACCTTC.

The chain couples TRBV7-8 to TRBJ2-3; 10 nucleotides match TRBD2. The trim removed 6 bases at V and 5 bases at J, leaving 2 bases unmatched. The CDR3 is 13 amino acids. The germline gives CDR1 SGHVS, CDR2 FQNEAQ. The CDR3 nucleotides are TGTGCCAGCAGGCGACTAGCGGGAGATACGCAGTATTTT. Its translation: CASRRLAGDTQYF.

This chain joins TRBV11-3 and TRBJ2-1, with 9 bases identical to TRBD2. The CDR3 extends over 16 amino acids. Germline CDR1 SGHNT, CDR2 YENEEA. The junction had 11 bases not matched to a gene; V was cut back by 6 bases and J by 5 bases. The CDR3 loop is CASSIAGTSTHNEQFF. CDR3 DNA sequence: TGTGCCAGCAGTATCGCCGGGACTAGCACCCACAATGAGCAGTTCTTC.

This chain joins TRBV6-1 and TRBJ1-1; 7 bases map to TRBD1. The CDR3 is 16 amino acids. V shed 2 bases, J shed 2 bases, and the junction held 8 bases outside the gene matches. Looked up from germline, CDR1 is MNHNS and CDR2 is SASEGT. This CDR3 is CASSEKLGTANTEAFF. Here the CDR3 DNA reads TGTGCCAGCAGTGAAAAGCTCGGGACAGCCAACACTGAAGCTTTCTTT.

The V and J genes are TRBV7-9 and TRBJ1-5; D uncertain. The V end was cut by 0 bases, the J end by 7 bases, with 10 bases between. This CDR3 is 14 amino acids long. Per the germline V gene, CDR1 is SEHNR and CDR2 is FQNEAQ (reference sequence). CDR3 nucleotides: TGTGCCAGCAGCTTAGCGGTGGTGGGACAGCCCCAGCATTTT. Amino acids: CASSLAVVGQPQHF.

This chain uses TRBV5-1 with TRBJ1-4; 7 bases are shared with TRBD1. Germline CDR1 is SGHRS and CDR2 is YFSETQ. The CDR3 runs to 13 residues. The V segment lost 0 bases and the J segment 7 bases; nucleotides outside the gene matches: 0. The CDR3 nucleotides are TGCGCCAGCAGCTTGGGACAGGGTGAAAAACTGTTTTTT. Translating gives CASSLGQGEKLFF.

CDR3 loop: CASSPLGQSTDTQYF. CDR3 in DNA: TGTGCCAGCAGCCCGCTGGGACAGTCCACAGATACGCAGTATTTT. This sequence joins TRBV9 and TRBJ2-3, with 7 positions matching TRBD1. The J segment lost 2 bases and the V segment lost 4 bases, leaving 7 bases of the junction unmatched. The CDR3 has 15 residues. Germline-derived CDR1 and CDR2 are SGDLS and YYNGEE.

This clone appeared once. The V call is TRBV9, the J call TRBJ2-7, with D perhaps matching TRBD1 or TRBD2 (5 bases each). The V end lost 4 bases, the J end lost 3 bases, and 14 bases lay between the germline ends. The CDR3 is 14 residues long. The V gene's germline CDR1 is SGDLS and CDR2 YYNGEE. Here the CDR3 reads CASSTRDGSYEQYF. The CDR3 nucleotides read TGTGCCAGCAGCACAAGGGACGGAAGCTACGAGCAGTACTTC.